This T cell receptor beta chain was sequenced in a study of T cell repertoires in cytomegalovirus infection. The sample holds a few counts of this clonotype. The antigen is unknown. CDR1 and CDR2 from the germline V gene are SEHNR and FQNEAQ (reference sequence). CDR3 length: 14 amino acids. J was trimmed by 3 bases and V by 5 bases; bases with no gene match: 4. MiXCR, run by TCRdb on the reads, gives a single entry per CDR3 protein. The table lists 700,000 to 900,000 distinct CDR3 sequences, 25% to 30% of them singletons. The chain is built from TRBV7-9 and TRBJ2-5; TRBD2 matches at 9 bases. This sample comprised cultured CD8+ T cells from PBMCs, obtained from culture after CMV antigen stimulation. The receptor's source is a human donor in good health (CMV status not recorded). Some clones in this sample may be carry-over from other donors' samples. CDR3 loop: CASSAVAGEETQYF. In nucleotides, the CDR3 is TGTGCCAGCAGCGCGGTAGCGGGGGAAGAGACCCAGTACTTC.